A selection of T cell receptor beta chains follows, all from one sample in a study of blood T cell repertoires in COVID-19. The data were produced by immunoSEQ multiplex PCR, yet TCRdb's version contains in-frame clones alone and is incomplete. The data contain hundreds of thousands of clones, 85% to 90% of them singletons. Input material: peripheral blood. These receptors were taken from a woman in her 70s with COVID-19, enrolled during active disease. The CDR3 runs from the conserved cysteine through the conserved F or W.

j_call v_call cdr3_aa
TRBJ1-2 TRBV5-1 CASRDDRGGGYTF
TRBJ2-1 TRBV12-3/TRBV12-4 CASSVYNEQFF
TRBJ2-3 TRBV7-3 CASSKVPLEAQYF
TRBJ2-1 TRBV5-5 CASSWTGGRGGRNEQFF
TRBJ2-5 TRBV10-3 CAIPGIRDLQETQYF
TRBJ1-2 TRBV12-3/TRBV12-4 CASSTQGSYGYTF
TRBJ1-2 TRBV27 CASSLSGGGYTF
TRBJ2-1 TRBV27 CASRQGARLVEQFF
TRBJ1-1 TRBV5-4 CASSQGDTEAFF
TRBJ1-2 TRBV2 CASRPGFGYTF
TRBJ2-2 TRBV5-1 CASSLGTGSNTGELFF
TRBJ2-4 TRBV29-1 CSVEGGAKNIQYF
TRBJ1-1 TRBV5-8 CASSRTGEAFF
TRBJ1-1 TRBV6-5 CASSTDRGREAFF
TRBJ2-1 TRBV7-9 CASSYAGGDEQFF
TRBJ1-6 TRBV7-9 CASSLETANSPLHF
TRBJ2-5 TRBV5-1 CASSQGHEQETQYF
TRBJ2-4 TRBV3-1/TRBV3-2 CASGQVENIQYF
TRBJ1-4 TRBV5-1 CASSPGGQKNEKLFF
TRBJ1-2 TRBV29-1 CSVVGQGERGYTF
TRBJ1-2 TRBV6-5 CASSQTSGSGYTF
TRBJ2-3 TRBV9 CASSVWGLAGPDTQYF
TRBJ2-2 TRBV24-1 CATSDPRQGNTGELFF
TRBJ2-7 TRBV25-1 CASSNARGWDEQYF
TRBJ1-1 TRBV27 CASSLSRNTEAFF
TRBJ2-1 TRBV29-1 CSAKQGNEQFF
TRBJ2-7 TRBV28 CATAGTAYEQYF
TRBJ1-6 TRBV4-2 CASSRTQGTGYNSPLHF
TRBJ1-4 TRBV9 CASSGGQGFGEKLFF
TRBJ1-5 TRBV24-1 CATSEAGTVARPQHF
TRBJ2-1 TRBV5-1 CASSLQTSSREQFF
TRBJ1-5 TRBV24-1 CATSLAGQGFNQPQHF
TRBJ1-2 TRBV7-9 CASSLGADIHGYTF
TRBJ1-6 TRBV15 CATSRPDTVYNSPLHF
TRBJ2-5 TRBV9 CASSLGQTQETQYF
TRBJ1-2 TRBV10-3 CAISDMRNYTF
TRBJ1-1 TRBV6-6 CASNLGSNTEAFF
TRBJ1-2 TRBV6-5 CASSFTQGAFYGYTF
TRBJ1-2 TRBV12-2 CASRFFNVGSYGYTF
TRBJ1-6 TRBV15 CATSRERALGNSPLHF
TRBJ1-2 TRBV2 CASRPGTDYGYTF
TRBJ1-2 TRBV19 CASSLTPGTGRRKLGYTF
TRBJ2-3 TRBV27 CASRLGSGGPLGTQYF
TRBJ1-2 TRBV29-1 CSVDGGSLYGYTF
TRBJ2-7 TRBV6-5 CASSYSPRGKIYEQYF
TRBJ1-2 TRBV21-1 CASSSSSSGGAEGYTF
TRBJ1-1 TRBV28 CASSAQAMNTEAFF